This T cell receptor beta chain was sequenced for a study of shared clonotypes between healthy human individuals. Turning to the study itself: The cohort had two women and a few men, ages 18 to 49. Study results and limitations: The four-donor shared clonotypes exceeded non-shared clonotypes in generation probability, with non-shared ones scoring lower. Researchers sampled blood only, noting tissue repertoires likely differ. A few donors showed sharing of 4.5% to 6% of naive CD4 clonotypes.

A word on this clone: Its antigen is not known.

Repertoires were generated with immunoSEQ multiplex PCR, while TCRdb's copy carries only in-frame clones and drops some. Of 2 million to 2.5 million clones listed, 85% to 95% are singletons. The CDR3 runs to 12 residues. CDR1 and CDR2 from the germline V gene are MDHEN and SYDVKM. The V end lost 6 bases, the J end lost 5 bases, and 10 bases lay between the germline ends. The receptor comes from a man aged 18-30 years in good health. Some clones in this sample may be carry-over from other donors' samples. V and J are TRBV28 and TRBJ1-1, with D unclear. Sequenced input: naive CD4+ T cells from PBMCs. Indicated subset: CD45RA+ positively selected. The CDR3 DNA sequence: TGTGCCAGCAGAGACGGGCATACTGAAGCTTTCTTT. It codes for CASRDGHTEAFF.